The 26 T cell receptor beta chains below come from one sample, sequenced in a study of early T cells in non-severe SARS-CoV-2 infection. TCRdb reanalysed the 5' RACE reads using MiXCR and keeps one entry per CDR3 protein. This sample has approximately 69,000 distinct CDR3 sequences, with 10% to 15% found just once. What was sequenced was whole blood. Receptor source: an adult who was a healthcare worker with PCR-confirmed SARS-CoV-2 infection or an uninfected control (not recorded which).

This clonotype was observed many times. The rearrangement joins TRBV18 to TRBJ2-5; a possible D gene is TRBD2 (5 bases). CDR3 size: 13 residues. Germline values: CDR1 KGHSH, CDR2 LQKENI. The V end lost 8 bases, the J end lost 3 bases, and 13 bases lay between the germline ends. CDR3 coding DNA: TGTGCCAGCACAACCACGGGGAAAGAGACCCAGTACTTC. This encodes CASTTTGKETQYF.

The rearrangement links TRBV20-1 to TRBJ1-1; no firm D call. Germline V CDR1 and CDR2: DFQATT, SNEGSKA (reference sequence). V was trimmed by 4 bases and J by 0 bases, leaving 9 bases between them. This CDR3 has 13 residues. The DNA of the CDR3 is TGCAGTGCTAATAAACTCCTGAACACTGAAGCTTTCTTT. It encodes CSANKLLNTEAFF.

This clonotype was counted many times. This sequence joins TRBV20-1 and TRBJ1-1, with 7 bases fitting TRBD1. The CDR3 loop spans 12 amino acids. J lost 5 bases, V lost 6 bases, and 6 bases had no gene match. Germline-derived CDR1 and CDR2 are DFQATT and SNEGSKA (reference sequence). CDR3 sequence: CSAVKGATEAFF. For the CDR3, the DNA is TGCAGTGCAGTAAAGGGGGCGACTGAAGCTTTCTTT.

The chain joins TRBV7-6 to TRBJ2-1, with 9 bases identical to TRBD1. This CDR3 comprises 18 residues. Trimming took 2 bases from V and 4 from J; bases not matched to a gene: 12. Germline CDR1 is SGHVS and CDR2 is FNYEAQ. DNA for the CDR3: TGTGCCAGCAGCTTAATGGGACCCGGGACAGGGTCGTACAATGAGCAGTTCTTC. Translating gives CASSLMGPGTGSYNEQFF. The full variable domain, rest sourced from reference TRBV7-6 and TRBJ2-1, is GAGVSQSPRYKVTKRGQDVALRCDPISGHVSLYWYRQALGQGPEFLTYFNYEAQQDKSGLPNDRFSAERPEGSISTLTIQRTEQRDSAMYRCASSLMGPGTGSYNEQFFGPGTRLTVL.

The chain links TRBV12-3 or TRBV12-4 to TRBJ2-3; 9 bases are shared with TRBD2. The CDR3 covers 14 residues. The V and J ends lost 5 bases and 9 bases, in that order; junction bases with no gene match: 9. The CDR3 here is CASSRGAGGPTQYF. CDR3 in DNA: TGTGCCAGCAGTAGAGGAGCGGGAGGACCGACGCAGTATTTT.

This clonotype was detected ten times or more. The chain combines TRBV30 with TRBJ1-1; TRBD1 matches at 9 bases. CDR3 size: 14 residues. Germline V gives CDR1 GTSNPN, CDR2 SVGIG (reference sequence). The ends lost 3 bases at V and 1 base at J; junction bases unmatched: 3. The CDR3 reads CAWSLGQGNTEAFF. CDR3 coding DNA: TGTGCCTGGAGCCTGGGACAGGGGAACACTGAAGCTTTCTTT.

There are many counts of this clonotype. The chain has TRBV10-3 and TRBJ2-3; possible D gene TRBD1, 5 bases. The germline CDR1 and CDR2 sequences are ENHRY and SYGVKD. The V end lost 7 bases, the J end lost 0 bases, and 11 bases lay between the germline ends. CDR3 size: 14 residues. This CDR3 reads CAIKGQTSTDTQYF. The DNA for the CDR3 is TGTGCCATCAAGGGGCAGACTAGCACAGATACGCAGTATTTT.

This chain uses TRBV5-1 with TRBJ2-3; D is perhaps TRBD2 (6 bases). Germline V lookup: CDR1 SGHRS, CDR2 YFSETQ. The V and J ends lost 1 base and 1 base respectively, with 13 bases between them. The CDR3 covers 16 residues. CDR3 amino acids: CASSLRPGVGTDTQYF. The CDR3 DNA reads TGCGCCAGCAGCTTGAGACCGGGAGTAGGCACAGATACGCAGTATTTT.

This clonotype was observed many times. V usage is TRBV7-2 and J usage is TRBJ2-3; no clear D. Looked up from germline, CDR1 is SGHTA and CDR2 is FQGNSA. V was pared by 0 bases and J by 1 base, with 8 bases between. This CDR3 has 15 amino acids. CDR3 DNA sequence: TGTGCCAGCAGCTTAGCACTACCTGGCACAGATACGCAGTATTTT. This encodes CASSLALPGTDTQYF. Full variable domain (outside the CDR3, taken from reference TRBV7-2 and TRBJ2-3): GAGVSQSPSNKVTEKGKDVELRCDPISGHTALYWYRQSLGQGLEFLIYFQGNSAPDKSGLPSDRFSAERTGGSVSTLTIQRTQQEDSAVYLCASSLALPGTDTQYFGPGTRLTVL.

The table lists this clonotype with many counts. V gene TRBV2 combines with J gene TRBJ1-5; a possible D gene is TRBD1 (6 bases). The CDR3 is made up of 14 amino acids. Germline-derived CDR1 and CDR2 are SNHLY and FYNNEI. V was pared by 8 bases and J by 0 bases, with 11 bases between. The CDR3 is CASGTSNSNQPQHF. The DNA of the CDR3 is TGTGCCAGCGGGACATCTAATAGCAATCAGCCCCAGCATTTT.

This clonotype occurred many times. The CDR3 loop reads CASSPAGTAAYQPQHF. CDR3 nucleotide sequence: TGTGCCAGTAGTCCCGCGGGGACTGCGGCATATCAGCCCCAGCATTTT. This chain uses TRBV19 with TRBJ1-5; D possibly corresponds to TRBD1 (5 bases). CDR3 length equals 16 residues. CDR1 LNHDA and CDR2 SQIVND come from the germline V gene (reference sequence). Between the trimmed V and J ends, which lost 5 bases and 5 bases, there was a span of 19 bases. Full variable domain (missing parts from reference TRBV19 and TRBJ1-5): DGGITQSPKYLFRKEGQNVTLSCEQNLNHDAMYWYRQDPGQGLRLIYYSQIVNDFQKGDIAEGYSVSREKKESFPLTVTSAQKNPTAFYLCASSPAGTAAYQPQHFGDGTRLSIL.

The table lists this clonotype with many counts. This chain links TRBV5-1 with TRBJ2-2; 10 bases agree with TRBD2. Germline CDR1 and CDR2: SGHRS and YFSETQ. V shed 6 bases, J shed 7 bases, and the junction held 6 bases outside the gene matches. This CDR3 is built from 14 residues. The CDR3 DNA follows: TGCGCCAGCACATTCCTAGCGGGAGTCGGGGAGCTGTTTTTT. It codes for CASTFLAGVGELFF.

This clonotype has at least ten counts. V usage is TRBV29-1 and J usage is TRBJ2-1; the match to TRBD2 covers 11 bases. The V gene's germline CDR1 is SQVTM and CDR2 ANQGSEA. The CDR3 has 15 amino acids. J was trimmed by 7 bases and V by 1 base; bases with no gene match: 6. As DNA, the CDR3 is TGCAGCGTTGAAGGCACTAGCGGGAGAAGGAATGAGCAGTTCTTC. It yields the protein CSVEGTSGRRNEQFF.

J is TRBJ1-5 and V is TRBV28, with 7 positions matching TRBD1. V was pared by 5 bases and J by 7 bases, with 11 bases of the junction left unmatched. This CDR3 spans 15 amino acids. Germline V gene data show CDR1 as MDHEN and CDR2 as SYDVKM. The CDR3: CASSPPTGRDQPQHF. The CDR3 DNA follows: TGTGCCAGCAGTCCCCCGACAGGGAGGGACCAGCCCCAGCATTTT.

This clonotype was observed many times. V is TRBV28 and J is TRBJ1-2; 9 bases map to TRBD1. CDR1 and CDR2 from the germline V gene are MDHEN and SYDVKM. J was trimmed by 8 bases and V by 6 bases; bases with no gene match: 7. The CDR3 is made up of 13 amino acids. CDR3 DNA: TGTGCCAGCAGGCCACAGGGGGCGCGGGGCTACACCTTC. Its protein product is CASRPQGARGYTF.

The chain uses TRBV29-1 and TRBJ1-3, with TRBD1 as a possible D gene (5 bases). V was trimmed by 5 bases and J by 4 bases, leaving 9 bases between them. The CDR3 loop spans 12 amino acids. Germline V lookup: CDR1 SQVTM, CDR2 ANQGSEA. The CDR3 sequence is CSVPGPGNTIYF. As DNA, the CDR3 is TGCAGCGTTCCGGGGCCAGGAAACACCATATATTTT.

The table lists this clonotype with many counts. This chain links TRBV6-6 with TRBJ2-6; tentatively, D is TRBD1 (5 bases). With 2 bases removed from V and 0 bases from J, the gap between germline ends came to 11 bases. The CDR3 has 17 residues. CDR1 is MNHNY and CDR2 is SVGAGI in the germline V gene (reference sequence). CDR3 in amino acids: CASSYVPGFSGANVLTF. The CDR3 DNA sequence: TGTGCCAGCAGTTACGTTCCAGGGTTCTCTGGGGCCAACGTCCTGACTTTC.

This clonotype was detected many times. CDR3 sequence (DNA): TGCAGCGCCCAGGGGAGCGCCGAACGAGAGACCCAGTACTTC. Its translation is CSAQGSAERETQYF. The chain links TRBV29-1 to TRBJ2-5; D perhaps matches TRBD1 (6 bases). V was shortened by 7 bases and J by 4 bases, with 19 bases between the two germline ends. Germline values: CDR1 SQVTM, CDR2 ANQGSEA. This CDR3 region has 14 residues.

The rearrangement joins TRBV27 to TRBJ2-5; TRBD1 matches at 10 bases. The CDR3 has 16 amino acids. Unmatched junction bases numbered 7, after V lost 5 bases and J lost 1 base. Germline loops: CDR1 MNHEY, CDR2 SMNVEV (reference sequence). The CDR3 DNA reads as TGTGCCAGCAGTCGGTGGACAGGGGGGAGCCAAGAGACCCAGTACTTC. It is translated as CASSRWTGGSQETQYF.

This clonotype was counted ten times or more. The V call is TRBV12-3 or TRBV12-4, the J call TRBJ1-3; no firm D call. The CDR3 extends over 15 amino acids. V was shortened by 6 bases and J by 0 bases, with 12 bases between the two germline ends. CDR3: CASRPYMSSGNTIYF. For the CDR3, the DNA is TGTGCCAGCAGGCCCTACATGAGCTCTGGAAACACCATATATTTT.

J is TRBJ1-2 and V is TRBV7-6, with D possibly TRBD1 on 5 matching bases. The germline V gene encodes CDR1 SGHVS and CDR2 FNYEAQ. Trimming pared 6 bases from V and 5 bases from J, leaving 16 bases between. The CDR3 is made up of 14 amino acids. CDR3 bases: TGTGCCAGCAGTCAATGGGACGGCGAATATGGCTACACCTTC. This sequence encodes CASSQWDGEYGYTF.

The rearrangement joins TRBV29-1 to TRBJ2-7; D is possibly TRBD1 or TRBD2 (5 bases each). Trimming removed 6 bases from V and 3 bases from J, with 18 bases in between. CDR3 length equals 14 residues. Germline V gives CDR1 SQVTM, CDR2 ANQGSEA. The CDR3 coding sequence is TGCAGCGTCGGGGACCGGGACCCCTACTACGAGCAGTACTTC. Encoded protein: CSVGDRDPYYEQYF.

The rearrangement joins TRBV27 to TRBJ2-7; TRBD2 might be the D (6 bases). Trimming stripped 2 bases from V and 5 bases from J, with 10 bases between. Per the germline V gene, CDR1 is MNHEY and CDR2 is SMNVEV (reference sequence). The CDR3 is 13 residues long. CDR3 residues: CASSLAGPNEQYF. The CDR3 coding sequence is TGTGCCAGCAGTTTAGCGGGGCCCAACGAGCAGTACTTC.

The chain's CDR3 is CASGEGGHYEQYF. The CDR3 DNA reads TGTGCCAGCGGAGAGGGAGGCCACTACGAGCAGTACTTC. V usage is TRBV6-2 or TRBV6-3 and J usage is TRBJ2-7, with a possible D match to TRBD2 (6 bases). The CDR3 totals 13 residues. Per germline, CDR1 MNHEY and CDR2 SVGEGT. Trimming removed 8 bases from V and 3 bases from J, with 14 bases in between.

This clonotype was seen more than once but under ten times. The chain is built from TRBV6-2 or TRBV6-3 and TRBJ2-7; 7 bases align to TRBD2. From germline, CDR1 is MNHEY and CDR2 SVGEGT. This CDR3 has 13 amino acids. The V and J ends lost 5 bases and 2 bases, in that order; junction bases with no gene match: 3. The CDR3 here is CASSSSGPYEQYF. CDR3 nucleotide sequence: TGTGCCAGCAGTAGTAGCGGGCCCTACGAGCAGTACTTC.

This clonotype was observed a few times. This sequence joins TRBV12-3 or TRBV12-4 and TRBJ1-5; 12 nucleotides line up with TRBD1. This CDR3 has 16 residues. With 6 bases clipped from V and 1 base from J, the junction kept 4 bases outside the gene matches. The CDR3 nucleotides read TGTGCCAGCAGGGGGGACAGGGGGCACAGCAATCAGCCCCAGCATTTT. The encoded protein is CASRGDRGHSNQPQHF.